The 27 T cell receptor beta chains listed next were all sequenced from one sample in a study of shared clonotypes between healthy human individuals. Assay: immunoSEQ multiplex PCR; the TCRdb copy retains only in-frame clones and omits some. This sample has about 2.4 million clones, with approximately 93% found just once. Source material: naive CD4+ T cells from PBMCs. Subset specified: CD45RA+ positively selected. All receptors derive from a man between 18 and 35 years old in good health. Some clones in this sample may be carry-over from other donors' samples.

The chain is built from TRBV9 and TRBJ2-5, with TRBD2 matching over 7 bases. With V trimmed by 4 bases and J by 5 bases, 5 bases remained unmatched. The CDR3 sequence is 13 residues long. Per the germline V gene, CDR1 is SGDLS and CDR2 is YYNGEE. The CDR3 DNA sequence: TGTGCCAGCAGCTCCGGACTAGTGGAGACCCAGTACTTC. Protein product: CASSSGLVETQYF.

This clone has a single count. The chain has TRBV5-1 and TRBJ2-5, with D uncertain. CDR1 and CDR2 (germline): SGHRS, YFSETQ. CDR3 length: 12 amino acids. Trimming took 4 bases from V and 4 from J, leaving 8 bases between them. The CDR3 DNA follows: TGCGCCAGCAGCCAATCCTCAGAGACCCAGTACTTC. Encoded protein: CASSQSSETQYF. The variable domain in full, with the rest retrieved from reference TRBV5-1 and TRBJ2-5, is KAGVTQTPRYLIKTRGQQVTLSCSPISGHRSVSWYQQTPGQGLQFLFEYFSETQRNKGNFPGRFSGRQFSNSRSEMNVSTLELGDSALYLCASSQSSETQYFGPGTRLLVL.

The chain couples TRBV28 to TRBJ1-3, with 9 bases fitting TRBD1. There are 17 residues in the CDR3. J gave up 4 bases and V 6 bases, and 13 bases lay outside the gene matches. Germline CDR1 and CDR2: MDHEN and SYDVKM. This chain's CDR3 is CASRADRLQGAGNTIYF. CDR3 nucleotides: TGTGCCAGCAGAGCTGACCGCTTACAGGGGGCGGGAAACACCATATATTTT.

Worth noting for this clone: This specimen includes other DNA sequences encoding the same CDR3. The J gene is TRBJ2-3, the V gene TRBV2, with D unclear. The CDR3 is 14 residues long. V was pared by 5 bases and J by 0 bases, with 9 bases between. The V gene's germline CDR1 is SNHLY and CDR2 FYNNEI. The CDR3 sequence: CASSNGRSTDTQYF. As DNA, the CDR3 is TGTGCCAGCAGTAACGGACGGAGCACAGATACGCAGTATTTT.

The chain combines TRBV7-3 with TRBJ2-1; TRBD2 is a possible D gene (5 bases). Trimming cost V 4 bases and J 7 bases, with 23 bases left between them. Germline V gene data show CDR1 as SGHTA and CDR2 as FQGTGA. The CDR3 runs to 17 residues. The CDR3 is CASSSVTGKDRRNEQFF. For the CDR3, the DNA is TGTGCCAGCAGCTCCGTTACCGGGAAAGATCGGCGGAATGAGCAGTTCTTC. Using reference TRBV7-3 and TRBJ2-1 for the parts outside the CDR3, the full variable domain is GAGVSQTPSNKVTEKGKYVELRCDPISGHTALYWYRQSLGQGPEFLIYFQGTGAADDSGLPNDRFFAVRPEGSVSTLKIQRTERGDSAVYLCASSSVTGKDRRNEQFFGPGTRLTVL.

The chain links TRBV28 to TRBJ1-5; unclear D gene. The length of the CDR3 is 16 residues. Germline CDR1 is MDHEN and CDR2 is SYDVKM. V was clipped by 6 bases and J by 2 bases, with 17 bases between them. The CDR3 DNA reads as TGTGCCAGCAGCTCCCTGGGGAGCGGGGGCAATCAGCCCCAGCATTTT. Protein sequence: CASSSLGSGGNQPQHF. The full variable domain, completed using reference TRBV28 and TRBJ1-5, is DVKVTQSSRYLVKRTGEKVFLECVQDMDHENMFWYRQDPGLGLRLIYFSYDVKMKEKGDIPEGYSVSREKKERFSLILESASTNQTSMYLCASSSLGSGGNQPQHFGDGTRLSIL.

The CDR3 reads CASSVTSAGANVLTF. As DNA, the CDR3 is TGTGCCAGCAGCGTAACCAGCGCTGGGGCCAACGTCCTGACTTTC. This chain joins TRBV9 and TRBJ2-6, with unresolved D. Trimming stripped 1 base from V and 2 bases from J, with 7 bases between. The CDR3 consists of 15 residues. In germline, CDR1 is SGDLS, CDR2 YYNGEE.

V usage is TRBV25-1 and J usage is TRBJ1-2, with TRBD1 as a possible D gene (5 bases). CDR3 size: 13 residues. The germline V gene encodes CDR1 MGHDK and CDR2 SYGVNS. The germline V and J ends were trimmed by 4 bases and 3 bases, with 9 bases remaining between them. The CDR3 reads CASSVGGDYGYTF. The DNA of the CDR3 is TGTGCCAGCAGTGTCGGGGGGGACTATGGCTACACCTTC.

The chain links TRBV5-4 to TRBJ2-2; 7 positions agree with TRBD1. CDR3 length: 14 residues. The V gene's germline CDR1 is SGHNT and CDR2 YYREEE (reference sequence). J gave up 4 bases and V 3 bases, and 3 bases lay outside the gene matches. The CDR3 coding sequence is TGTGCCAGCAGCTGGGGACAGATCACCGGGGAGCTGTTTTTT. Amino acid sequence: CASSWGQITGELFF.

This chain connects TRBV21-1 to TRBJ2-7; TRBD2, the table's D call, lacks a check against the DNA. TRBV21-1 has pseudogene status. The length of the CDR3 is 16 residues. The CDR3 loop is CASSNPGAGATHEQYF. The CDR3 DNA sequence: TGTGCCAGCAGCAACCCTGGAGCGGGCGCTACCCACGAGCAGTACTTC.

The V call is TRBV7-2, the J call TRBJ2-2; a possible D gene is TRBD2 (6 bases). There are 14 residues in the CDR3. The V end lost 1 base, the J end lost 5 bases, and 8 bases lay between the germline ends. Germline CDR1 reads SGHTA; CDR2 reads FQGNSA. The CDR3 region has the DNA TGTGCCAGCAGCTTAGAACTAGCTACCGGGGAGCTGTTTTTT. It is translated as CASSLELATGELFF.

The V and J genes are TRBV7-2 and TRBJ2-2; 7 bases match TRBD1. V shed 0 bases, J shed 6 bases, and the junction held 1 base outside the gene matches. The length of the CDR3 is 14 residues. In germline, CDR1 is SGHTA, CDR2 FQGNSA. The CDR3 coding sequence is TGTGCCAGCAGCTTAGCTACAGGGGCCGGGGAGCTGTTTTTT. Amino acids: CASSLATGAGELFF.

The CDR3, as DNA: TGTGCCAGCTCCTCAACCGGGATCGCTCTCTATGGCTACACCTTC. The encoded protein is CASSSTGIALYGYTF. The chain uses TRBV28 and TRBJ1-2; D not certain. Trimming cost V 8 bases and J 4 bases, with 20 bases left between them. The CDR3 spans 15 residues. CDR1 and CDR2 (germline): MDHEN, SYDVKM.

The V call is TRBV2, the J call TRBJ1-3, with D perhaps TRBD1 (6 bases). The CDR3 is 13 amino acids. Trimming took off 6 bases at V and 2 bases at J, with 8 bases between the two ends. The germline V gene has CDR1 SNHLY and CDR2 FYNNEI. The CDR3 DNA follows: TGTGCCAGCAGCTCAGGGGCTGGAAACACCATATATTTT. Its translation is CASSSGAGNTIYF.

This clone was found once. V usage is TRBV7-2 and J usage is TRBJ2-7; 9 positions agree with TRBD1. The length of the CDR3 is 14 residues. V lost 5 bases to trimming and J lost 3 bases; unmatched junction nucleotides: 5. From germline, CDR1 is SGHTA and CDR2 FQGNSA. In DNA form, the CDR3 reads TGTGCCAGCAGCCGGGACAGGGTTATCTACGAGCAGTACTTC. Encoded protein: CASSRDRVIYEQYF.

The J gene is TRBJ2-7, the V gene TRBV5-6; 15 bases fit TRBD2. Trimming cost V 3 bases and J 4 bases; bases outside gene matches: 5. The germline V gene encodes CDR1 SGHDT and CDR2 YYEEEE. The CDR3 is made up of 16 amino acids. In DNA form, the CDR3 reads TGTGCCAGCAGCTCCGTTGGGACTAGCGGGAGGTACGAGCAGTACTTC. It codes for CASSSVGTSGRYEQYF.

The rearrangement links TRBV7-8 to TRBJ1-1, with 8 bases that match TRBD1. This CDR3 spans 13 amino acids. CDR1 and CDR2 (germline): SGHVS, FQNEAQ. The V and J ends lost 5 bases and 7 bases, in that order; junction bases with no gene match: 6. The CDR3 protein is CASSPTTGDEAFF. CDR3 nucleotide sequence: TGTGCCAGCAGCCCGACGACAGGGGATGAAGCTTTCTTT.

CDR3 loop: CASSATVSTDTQYF. For the CDR3, the DNA is TGTGCCAGCAGCGCGACGGTTTCAACAGATACGCAGTATTTT. The chain combines TRBV6-1 with TRBJ2-3; D unclear. The CDR3 sequence is 14 residues long. Germline CDR1 and CDR2: MNHNS and SASEGT. Trimming stripped 6 bases from V and 3 bases from J, with 13 bases between.

This chain connects TRBV30 to TRBJ1-6, with a possible D match to TRBD1 (5 bases). Germline loops: CDR1 GTSNPN, CDR2 SVGIG (reference sequence). The CDR3 spans 13 residues. V lost 3 bases and J lost 6, with 9 bases in between. The CDR3 loop is CAWSRDGNSPLHF. The CDR3 DNA follows: TGTGCCTGGAGCCGGGACGGTAATTCACCCCTCCACTTT.

The chain is built from TRBV11-2 and TRBJ2-3, with a possible D match to TRBD1 (6 bases). The germline gives CDR1 SGHAT, CDR2 FQNNGV. The CDR3 covers 15 residues. Trimming shortened V by 8 bases and J by 0 bases, and 15 bases separated the two germline ends. The CDR3 spells CASSPQGQSTDTQYF. In nucleotides, the CDR3 is TGTGCCAGCTCACCCCAGGGACAAAGCACAGATACGCAGTATTTT.

The chain uses TRBV5-1 and TRBJ1-4, with D possibly matching TRBD1 (5 bases). Germline values: CDR1 SGHRS, CDR2 YFSETQ. The germline V and J ends were trimmed by 1 base and 4 bases, with 14 bases remaining between them. The CDR3 runs 16 residues. The CDR3 sequence is CASSLQPGLNNEKLFF. CDR3 DNA: TGCGCCAGCAGCTTGCAACCAGGGTTGAATAATGAAAAACTGTTTTTT.

The rearrangement links TRBV28 to TRBJ1-4, with D perhaps matching TRBD1 (6 bases). Germline lookup yields CDR1 MDHEN and CDR2 SYDVKM. The V end was cut by 5 bases, the J end by 8 bases, with 12 bases between. The CDR3 extends over 13 amino acids. Here the CDR3 reads CASSGGGKEKLFF. The DNA of the CDR3 is TGTGCCAGCAGTGGAGGGGGGAAGGAAAAACTGTTTTTT.

The chain uses TRBV7-8 and TRBJ2-7; D not certain. V lost 5 bases and J lost 6, with 11 bases in between. Germline V gives CDR1 SGHVS, CDR2 FQNEAQ. This CDR3 is built from 12 residues. CDR3 in DNA: TGTGCCAGCAGCCTGTACACGGGCGAGCAGTACTTC. Translation gives CASSLYTGEQYF.

J is TRBJ2-7 and V is TRBV5-6; 7 bases agree with TRBD2. In germline, CDR1 is SGHDT, CDR2 YYEEEE. The ends lost 0 bases at V and 3 bases at J; junction bases unmatched: 3. CDR3 length: 14 amino acids. The chain's CDR3 is CASSLASGNYEQYF. CDR3 DNA sequence: TGTGCCAGCAGCTTGGCTAGCGGCAACTACGAGCAGTACTTC. The full variable domain, with the rest looked up from reference TRBV5-6 and TRBJ2-7, is DAGVTQSPTHLIKTRGQQVTLRCSPKSGHDTVSWYQQALGQGPQFIFQYYEEEERQRGNFPDRFSGHQFPNYSSELNVNALLLGDSALYLCASSLASGNYEQYFGPGTRLTVT.

This sequence joins TRBV4-2 and TRBJ1-1; possible D gene TRBD1, 5 bases. Germline-derived CDR1 and CDR2 are LGHNA and YNFKEQ. The CDR3 sequence is 16 residues long. V was trimmed by 1 base and J by 1 base, leaving 13 bases between them. The CDR3 DNA is TGTGCCAGCAGCCAAGCGGGGGGGAGGAAGAACACTGAAGCTTTCTTT. Protein: CASSQAGGRKNTEAFF.

V and J are TRBV11-2 and TRBJ2-1, with 9 bases identical to TRBD2. Trimming cost V 1 base and J 1 base; bases outside gene matches: 5. Germline lookup yields CDR1 SGHAT and CDR2 FQNNGV. The CDR3 totals 17 residues. This CDR3 reads CASSLVPSGMSYNEQFF. The CDR3 nucleotides read TGTGCCAGCAGCTTAGTGCCTAGCGGGATGTCCTACAATGAGCAGTTCTTC.

The V gene is TRBV16, the J gene TRBJ1-2; D is possibly TRBD1 (6 bases). The CDR3 contains 16 residues. Trimming left V 0 bases short and J 0 bases short, with 11 bases between. Germline assignment: CDR1 KGHSY and CDR2 FQNENV. In nucleotides, the CDR3 is TGTGCCAGCAGCCAATCGCAAGGGGGGGCTAACTATGGCTACACCTTC. It yields the protein CASSQSQGGANYGYTF.